The 25 T cell receptor beta chains in this list originate from one sample, sequenced in a study of T cell responses to AZD1222 COVID-19 vaccine. Method: immunoSEQ multiplex PCR; TCRdb's copy keeps in-frame clones and lacks some. Of roughly 100,000 clones listed, about 88% were seen once; the top ten hold 4% to 6%. This specimen consisted of peripheral blood, obtained on day 0 of AZD1222 vaccination. The receptors stem from an adult in good health.

V is TRBV15 and J is TRBJ1-2; D call uncertain. V was pared by 0 bases and J by 6 bases, with 8 bases between. This CDR3 spans 13 amino acids. Germline V gene data show CDR1 as LNHNV and CDR2 as YYDKDF (reference sequence). CDR3 residues: CATSRDPLDGYTF. Here the CDR3 DNA reads TGTGCCACCAGCAGAGATCCCCTTGATGGCTACACCTTC.

The DNA for the CDR3 is TGTGCCAGCAGCCCGCAAAGAGGGACTAGCGGGAGGGTTAAAGAGACCCAGTACTTC. Its translation is CASSPQRGTSGRVKETQYF. This rearrangement joins TRBV7-9 to TRBJ2-5, with TRBD2 matching over 16 bases. This CDR3 has 19 residues. Germline V lookup: CDR1 SEHNR, CDR2 FQNEAQ (reference sequence). The V gene end was trimmed by 5 bases and the J gene end by 3 bases; junction bases not matched to a gene: 12.

This clone was seen only once. The chain employs TRBV5-1 and TRBJ2-5; no definite D call. The ends were cut back, 0 bases at V and 1 base at J, with 13 bases in the middle. The CDR3 runs to 16 residues. Per the germline V gene, CDR1 is SGHRS and CDR2 is YFSETQ. This CDR3 reads CASSLAASRAQETQYF. For the CDR3, the DNA is TGCGCCAGCAGCTTGGCGGCCAGCCGAGCCCAAGAGACCCAGTACTTC.

The J gene is TRBJ1-5, the V gene TRBV6-4; D gene unclear. This CDR3 is built from 14 residues. The V gene's germline CDR1 is MRHNA and CDR2 SNTAGT. V was clipped by 6 bases and J by 1 base, with 10 bases between them. The CDR3 sequence: CASRPLGSNQPQHF. The DNA of the CDR3 is TGTGCCAGCAGACCTCTGGGGAGCAATCAGCCCCAGCATTTT.

The rearrangement uses TRBV7-9 and TRBJ1-2, with D perhaps TRBD1 (5 bases). Germline CDR1 and CDR2: SEHNR and FQNEAQ (reference sequence). Trimming left V 2 bases short and J 8 bases short, with 18 bases between. This CDR3 is 15 amino acids long. CDR3: CASSLSSGREDGYTF. DNA for the CDR3: TGTGCCAGCAGCTTATCGTCTGGCAGGGAGGACGGCTACACCTTC.

This chain joins TRBV28 and TRBJ2-7; 7 positions agree with TRBD1. CDR3 size: 12 residues. V was clipped by 6 bases and J by 4 bases; unmatched bases: 3. Germline V gene data show CDR1 as MDHEN and CDR2 as SYDVKM. CDR3 sequence reads: CASRRGLYEQYF. The CDR3 coding sequence is TGTGCCAGCAGGAGGGGGCTATACGAGCAGTACTTC.

The sample holds a few counts of this clone. The chain recombines TRBV5-4 with TRBJ1-2; possibly TRBD1 for D (5 bases). The germline V gene encodes CDR1 SGHNT and CDR2 YYREEE (reference sequence). Trimming cost V 8 bases and J 0 bases, with 14 bases left between them. The CDR3 contains 14 residues. Here the CDR3 reads CASHRSLANYGYTF. Written as DNA, the CDR3 is TGTGCCAGTCACAGGAGTCTAGCTAACTATGGCTACACCTTC.

This clone was recorded once. This rearrangement joins TRBV6-4 to TRBJ1-2; D remains ambiguous. V was shortened by 5 bases and J by 2 bases, with 24 bases between the two germline ends. The CDR3 runs to 18 residues. The V gene's germline CDR1 is MRHNA and CDR2 SNTAGT. Written as DNA, the CDR3 is TGTGCCAGCAGTAGAAAGCATTCCATCAGCGCCCAAAACTATGGCTACACCTTC. It specifies CASSRKHSISAQNYGYTF.

This chain uses TRBV15 with TRBJ1-4, with 10 bases matching TRBD1. CDR3 size: 19 residues. V shed 3 bases and J 0 bases; nucleotides not matched to a gene: 10. Germline CDR1 is LNHNV and CDR2 is YYDKDF (reference sequence). CDR3: CATSSNPDRGRATNEKLFF. CDR3 bases: TGTGCCACCAGCAGCAACCCTGACAGGGGGCGAGCAACTAATGAAAAACTGTTTTTT.

For the CDR3, the DNA is TGTGCCAGCAGGCCGAGCTCCTATAATTCACCCCTCCACTTT. The encoded protein is CASRPSSYNSPLHF. The chain combines TRBV27 with TRBJ1-6; D remains unclear. Germline V gene data show CDR1 as MNHEY and CDR2 as SMNVEV (reference sequence). Trimming shortened V by 6 bases and J by 0 bases, and 6 bases separated the two germline ends. The CDR3 totals 14 residues.

This clone was observed once. The rearrangement uses TRBV6-1 and TRBJ1-5; the D gene is possibly TRBD1 (5 bases). The CDR3 spans 17 residues. Trimming removed 4 bases at V and 2 bases at J, with 18 bases between. The germline V gene encodes CDR1 MNHNS and CDR2 SASEGT. CDR3 protein: CASSAPAGRVGNQPQHF. Here the CDR3 DNA reads TGTGCCAGCAGTGCCCCGGCGGGGCGGGTAGGCAATCAGCCCCAGCATTTT.

The chain joins TRBV11-2 to TRBJ1-6, with 7 bases matching TRBD1. CDR1 SGHAT and CDR2 FQNNGV come from the germline V gene. Losses at the gene ends were 5 bases for V and 6 bases for J; bases not matched to a gene: 7. CDR3 length: 15 residues. CDR3 residues: CASSRTGTANSPLHF. The DNA of the CDR3 is TGTGCCAGCAGCCGAACCGGGACAGCTAATTCACCCCTCCACTTT.

The gene calls are TRBV5-6 and TRBJ1-1, with D possibly matching TRBD1 (5 bases). The CDR3 is 12 residues long. Germline loops: CDR1 SGHDT, CDR2 YYEEEE. V shed 2 bases and J shed 4 bases, with 6 bases lying between them. CDR3 DNA sequence: TGTGCCAGCAGCTTCGGGGGCACTGAAGCTTTCTTT. Amino acid sequence: CASSFGGTEAFF. The full variable domain, with the rest looked up from reference TRBV5-6 and TRBJ1-1, is DAGVTQSPTHLIKTRGQQVTLRCSPKSGHDTVSWYQQALGQGPQFIFQYYEEEERQRGNFPDRFSGHQFPNYSSELNVNALLLGDSALYLCASSFGGTEAFFGQGTRLTVV.

The rearrangement joins TRBV19 to TRBJ2-4, with a weak D call TRBD2 (7 bases). The CDR3 has 13 residues. From germline, CDR1 is LNHDA and CDR2 SQIVND (reference sequence). Deletions cut 11 bases from V and 0 bases from J, with 11 bases between. This CDR3 reads CASGGPAKNIQYF. For the CDR3, the DNA is TGTGCCTCGGGGGGCCCAGCCAAAAACATTCAGTACTTC.

CDR3 region: CASSAGGLFYEQYF. The CDR3 DNA reads TGTGCCAGCAGTGCGGGGGGGCTTTTTTACGAGCAGTACTTC. The V and J genes are TRBV7-8 and TRBJ2-7, with 9 bases that match TRBD2. The V gene's germline CDR1 is SGHVS and CDR2 FQNEAQ. The V and J ends lost 6 bases and 4 bases, in that order; junction bases with no gene match: 7. The CDR3 runs 14 residues.

The count of this clone is one. V usage is TRBV2 and J usage is TRBJ1-3, with 8 bases aligning to TRBD1. Germline V gene sequence: CDR1 SNHLY, CDR2 FYNNEI. The ends lost 5 bases at V and 3 bases at J; junction bases unmatched: 9. The CDR3 has 16 residues. CDR3 loop: CASSFSPGTGGNTIYF. In DNA form, the CDR3 reads TGTGCCAGCAGTTTCTCCCCCGGGACAGGTGGAAACACCATATATTTT.

The chain links TRBV9 to TRBJ2-3, with 11 bases that match TRBD1. After removal of 0 bases from V and 4 bases from J, the junction contained 4 bases not matched to a gene. The germline CDR1 and CDR2 sequences are SGDLS and YYNGEE. CDR3 length: 16 amino acids. CDR3 sequence reads: CASSVGTGGRSDTQYF. DNA of the CDR3: TGTGCCAGCAGCGTAGGGACAGGGGGCCGGTCAGATACGCAGTATTTT.

This chain joins TRBV28 and TRBJ1-5; D ambiguous. Germline V gene sequence: CDR1 MDHEN, CDR2 SYDVKM. This CDR3 has 13 amino acids. Trimming pared 7 bases from V and 2 bases from J, leaving 9 bases between. The CDR3 reads CASKLGGNQPQHF. The CDR3 bases are TGTGCCAGCAAATTGGGAGGCAATCAGCCCCAGCATTTT.

This chain joins TRBV3-1 (or the pseudogene TRBV3-2) and TRBJ1-5; D might be TRBD1 (6 bases). V shed 0 bases and J shed 7 bases, with 10 bases lying between them. This CDR3 comprises 14 residues. Looked up from germline, CDR1 is LGHDT and CDR2 is YNNKEL (reference sequence). The CDR3 bases are TGTGCCAGCAGCCAAGAAGGCAGGGGACAGCCCCAGCATTTT. Encoded protein: CASSQEGRGQPQHF.

The chain links TRBV19 to TRBJ2-2, with D perhaps TRBD1 or TRBD2 (5 bases each). Germline CDR1 and CDR2: LNHDA and SQIVND (reference sequence). This CDR3 region has 13 residues. The ends were cut back, 7 bases at V and 6 bases at J, with 12 bases in the middle. CDR3 region: CASTLRGAGELFF. The CDR3 nucleotides are TGTGCCAGTACCCTAAGAGGGGCCGGGGAGCTGTTTTTT.

This rearrangement joins TRBV19 to TRBJ2-5; D perhaps matches TRBD2 (5 bases). V was cut by 6 bases and J by 2 bases, with 10 bases left in between. Germline V gene lookup returns CDR1 LNHDA and CDR2 SQIVND (reference sequence). The CDR3 is 13 amino acids. DNA of the CDR3: TGTGCCAGTAGCTTAGGGAGACAAGAGACCCAGTACTTC. Translated, it gives CASSLGRQETQYF.

The chain has TRBV27 and TRBJ1-6, with 7 bases matching TRBD1. V shed 6 bases, J shed 5 bases, and the junction held 10 bases outside the gene matches. CDR1 and CDR2 from the germline V gene are MNHEY and SMNVEV (reference sequence). This CDR3 has 16 residues. CDR3 in amino acids: CASSRTGAPNNSPLHF. The CDR3 region has the DNA TGTGCCAGCAGCCGTACAGGGGCCCCCAATAATTCACCCCTCCACTTT.

The table lists this clone with a few counts. This chain uses TRBV7-2 with TRBJ2-5; D is unresolved. V lost 5 bases and J 0 bases, leaving 4 bases between the germline ends. Germline V gives CDR1 SGHTA, CDR2 FQGNSA. The CDR3 consists of 12 residues. The CDR3 DNA sequence: TGTGCCAGCAGCACCTACCAAGAGACCCAGTACTTC. Its translation is CASSTYQETQYF.

This chain's CDR3 is CASSLGGSSNQPQHF. The CDR3 DNA reads as TGTGCCAGCAGCTTGGGGGGCAGCTCCAATCAGCCCCAGCATTTT. This chain uses TRBV7-2 with TRBJ1-5; possible D gene TRBD1, 6 bases. The V gene's germline CDR1 is SGHTA and CDR2 FQGNSA. The V and J ends lost 3 bases and 3 bases respectively, with 12 bases between them. The CDR3 has 15 residues.

CDR3 amino acids: CASTSGAYGYTF. The DNA for the CDR3 is TGTGCCAGCACCTCGGGGGCCTATGGCTACACCTTC. The V gene is TRBV28, the J gene TRBJ1-2; possible D gene TRBD1, 6 bases. The CDR3 is 12 residues long. The V end lost 7 bases, the J end lost 4 bases, and 10 bases lay between the germline ends. Germline loops: CDR1 MDHEN, CDR2 SYDVKM.